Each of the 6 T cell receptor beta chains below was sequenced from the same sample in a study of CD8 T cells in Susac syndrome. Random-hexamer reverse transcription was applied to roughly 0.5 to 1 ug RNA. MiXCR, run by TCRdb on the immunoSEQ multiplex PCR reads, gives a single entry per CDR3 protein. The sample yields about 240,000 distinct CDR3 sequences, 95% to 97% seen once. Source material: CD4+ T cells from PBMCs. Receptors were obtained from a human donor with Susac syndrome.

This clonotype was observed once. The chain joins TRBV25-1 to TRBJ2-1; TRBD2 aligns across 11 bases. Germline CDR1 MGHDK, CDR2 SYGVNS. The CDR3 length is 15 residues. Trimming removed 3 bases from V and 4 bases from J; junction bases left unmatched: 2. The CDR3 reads CASSEGLAAYNEQFF. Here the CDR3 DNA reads TGTGCCAGCAGTGAGGGACTAGCGGCGTACAATGAGCAGTTCTTC.

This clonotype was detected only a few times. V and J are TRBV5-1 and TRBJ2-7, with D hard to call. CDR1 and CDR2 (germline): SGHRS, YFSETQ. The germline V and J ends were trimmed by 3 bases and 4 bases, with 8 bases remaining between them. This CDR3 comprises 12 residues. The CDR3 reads CASSSDAYEQYF. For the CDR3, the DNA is TGCGCCAGCAGCTCTGATGCGTACGAGCAGTACTTC.

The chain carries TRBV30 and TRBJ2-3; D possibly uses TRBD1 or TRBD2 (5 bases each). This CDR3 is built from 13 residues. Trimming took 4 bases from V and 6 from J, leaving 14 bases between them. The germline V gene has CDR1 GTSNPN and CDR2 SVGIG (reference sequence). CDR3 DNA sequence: TGTGCCTGGAAATGGGGGAACAGTGATACGCAGTATTTT. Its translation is CAWKWGNSDTQYF.

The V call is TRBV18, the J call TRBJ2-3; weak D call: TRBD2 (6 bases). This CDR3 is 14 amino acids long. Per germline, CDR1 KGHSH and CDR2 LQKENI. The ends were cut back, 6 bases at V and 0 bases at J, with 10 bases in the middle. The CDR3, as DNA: TGTGCCAGCTCCGAGAGCGGGAGCACAGATACGCAGTATTTT. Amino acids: CASSESGSTDTQYF.

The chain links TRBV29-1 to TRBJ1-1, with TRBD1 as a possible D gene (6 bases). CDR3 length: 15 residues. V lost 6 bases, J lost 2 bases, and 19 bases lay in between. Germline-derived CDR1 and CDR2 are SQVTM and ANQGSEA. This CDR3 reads CSVRRFGTTNTEAFF. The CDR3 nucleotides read TGCAGCGTGAGACGCTTTGGGACAACCAACACTGAAGCTTTCTTT.

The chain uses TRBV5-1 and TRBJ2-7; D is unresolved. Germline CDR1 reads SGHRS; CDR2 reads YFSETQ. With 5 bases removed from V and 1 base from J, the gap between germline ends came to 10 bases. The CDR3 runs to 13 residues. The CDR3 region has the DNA TGCGCCAGCAGGATCACTACGTCCTACGAGCAGTACTTC. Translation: CASRITTSYEQYF.